This T cell receptor beta chain appears in the sequencing data of a study of glioma-infiltrating T cells after dendritic cell vaccination. On the study more broadly: The vaccine used monocyte-derived dendritic cells pulsed overnight with autologous tumor lysate. At biweekly intervals, patients got three intradermal dendritic cell vaccine injections.

This CDR3 spans 12 amino acids. Germline V CDR1 and CDR2: SEHNR, FQNEAQ (reference sequence). The V gene lost 4 bases and the J gene lost 5 bases, with 6 bases spanning the gap. Some clones are missing from TCRdb's copy, which holds only in-frame ones; the method was immunoSEQ multiplex PCR. The sample holds about 36,000 clones, 82% seen once. None of the glioblastoma patients had an isocitrate dehydrogenase mutation. Blood PBMC samples: pre-vaccination, two weeks post third vaccination, and at tumor progression. The origin of this receptor is a human donor with glioblastoma. The material sequenced was blood, taken before dendritic cell vaccination. The J gene is TRBJ1-5, the V gene TRBV7-9; D remains unclear. The CDR3 sequence is CASSWRDQPQHF. CDR3 DNA sequence: TGTGCCAGCAGCTGGAGGGATCAGCCCCAGCATTTT.